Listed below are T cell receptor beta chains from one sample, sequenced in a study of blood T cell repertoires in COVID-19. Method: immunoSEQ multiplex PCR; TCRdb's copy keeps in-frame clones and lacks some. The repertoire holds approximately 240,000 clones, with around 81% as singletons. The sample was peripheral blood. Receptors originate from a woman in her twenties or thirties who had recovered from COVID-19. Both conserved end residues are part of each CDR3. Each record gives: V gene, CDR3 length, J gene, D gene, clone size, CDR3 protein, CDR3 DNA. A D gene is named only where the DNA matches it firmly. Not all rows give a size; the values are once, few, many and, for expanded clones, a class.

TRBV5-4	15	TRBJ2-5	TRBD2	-	CASSDSTSGQETQYF	TGTGCCAGCAGCGACTCGACTAGCGGACAAGAGACCCAGTACTTC
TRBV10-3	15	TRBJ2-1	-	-	CAISGQAGRYNEQFF	TGTGCCATCAGTGGACAAGCGGGCCGATACAATGAGCAGTTCTTC
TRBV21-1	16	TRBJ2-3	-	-	CASSPSRGTVTDTQYF	TGTGCCAGCAGCCCTAGTCGAGGGACTGTCACAGATACGCAGTATTTT
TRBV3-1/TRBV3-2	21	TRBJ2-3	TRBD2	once	CASSQDRLVAGGRGAEDTQYF	TGTGCCAGCAGCCAAGATCGGTTGGTAGCGGGAGGGCGGGGAGCGGAAGATACGCAGTATTTT
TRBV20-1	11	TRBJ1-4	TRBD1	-	CSARDRQGLFF	TGCAGTGCTAGAGACAGACAGGGATTGTTTTTT
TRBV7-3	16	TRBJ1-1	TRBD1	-	CASSLTRTGVNTEAFF	TGTGCCAGCAGCTTAACCAGGACAGGAGTGAACACTGAAGCTTTCTTT
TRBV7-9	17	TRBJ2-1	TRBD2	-	CASSLRWGLAFHNEQFF	TGTGCCAGCAGCCTGCGTTGGGGACTAGCGTTCCACAATGAGCAGTTCTTC
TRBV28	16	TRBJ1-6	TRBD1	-	CASSFYGQGNNSPLHF	TGTGCCAGCAGTTTCTATGGACAGGGGAATAATTCACCCCTCCACTTT
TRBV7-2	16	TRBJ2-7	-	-	CASSLVRLQGGYEQYF	TGTGCCAGCAGCTTAGTTCGCCTCCAGGGGGGTTACGAGCAGTACTTC
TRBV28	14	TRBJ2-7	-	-	CASRSPTGASEQYF	TGTGCCAGCAGGTCTCCGACAGGTGCGAGCGAGCAGTACTTC
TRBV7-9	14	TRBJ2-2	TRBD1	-	CASSVHRGPGELFF	TGTGCCAGCAGCGTCCACAGGGGGCCCGGGGAGCTGTTTTTT
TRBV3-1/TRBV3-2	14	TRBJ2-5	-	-	CASRTGTWGETQYF	TGTGCCAGCAGAACAGGCACGTGGGGAGAGACCCAGTACTTC
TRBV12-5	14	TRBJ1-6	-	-	CASGLGSPGSPLHF	TGTGCTAGTGGTTTGGGGTCTCCGGGGTCACCCCTCCACTTT
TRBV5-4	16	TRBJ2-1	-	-	CASSLGLVGGYNEQFF	TGTGCCAGCAGCTTGGGACTAGTAGGCGGCTACAATGAGCAGTTCTTC
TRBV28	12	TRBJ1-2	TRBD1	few	CASSHLTGIYTF	TGTGCCAGCAGTCACTTGACAGGGATCTACACCTTC
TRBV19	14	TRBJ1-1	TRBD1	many	CASRADRAGTEAFF	TGTGCCAGTAGAGCAGACAGGGCAGGCACTGAAGCTTTCTTT
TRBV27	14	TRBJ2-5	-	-	CASSPTANQETQYF	TGTGCCAGCAGTCCGACAGCGAACCAAGAGACCCAGTACTTC
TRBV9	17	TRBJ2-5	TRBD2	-	CASSHAGGRALRETQYF	TGTGCCAGCAGCCACGCTGGCGGGAGGGCCTTACGGGAGACCCAGTACTTC
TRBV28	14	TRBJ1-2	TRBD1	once	CASRSPGTGVGYTF	TGTGCCAGCAGGTCGCCCGGGACAGGGGTTGGCTACACCTTC
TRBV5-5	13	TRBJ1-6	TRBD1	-	CASSGQGDSPLHF	TGTGCCAGCAGTGGACAGGGCGATTCACCCCTCCACTTT
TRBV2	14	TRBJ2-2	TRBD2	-	CASRAGGVSGELFF	TGTGCCAGCAGGGCGGGAGGAGTGTCCGGGGAGCTGTTTTTT
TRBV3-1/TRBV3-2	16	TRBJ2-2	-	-	CASSQDPQGFTGELFF	TGTGCCAGCAGCCAAGATCCCCAGGGGTTTACCGGGGAGCTGTTTTTT
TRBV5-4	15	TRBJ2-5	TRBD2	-	CASSSKEVAGETQYF	TGTGCCAGCAGCTCCAAAGAAGTAGCGGGGGAGACCCAGTACTTC
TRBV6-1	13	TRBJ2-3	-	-	CASTLGITDTQYF	TGTGCCAGCACTCTCGGTATCACAGATACGCAGTATTTT
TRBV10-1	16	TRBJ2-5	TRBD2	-	CASRGTSGRYQETQYF	TGCGCCAGCAGGGGTACTAGCGGGAGGTATCAAGAGACCCAGTACTTC
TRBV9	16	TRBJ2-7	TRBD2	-	CASSAGSAGGSYEQYF	TGTGCCAGCAGCGCTGGTTCGGCGGGGGGGTCCTACGAGCAGTACTTC
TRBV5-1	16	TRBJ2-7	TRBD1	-	CASSLVCGTGLYEQYF	TGCGCCAGCAGCTTGGTGTGCGGGACAGGGCTATACGAGCAGTACTTC
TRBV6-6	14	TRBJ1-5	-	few	CASQTGGDHQPQHF	TGTGCCAGCCAAACGGGGGGGGATCATCAGCCCCAGCATTTT
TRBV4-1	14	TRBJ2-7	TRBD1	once	CASSQGDSSYEQYF	TGCGCCAGCAGCCAAGGGGACAGCTCCTACGAGCAGTACTTC
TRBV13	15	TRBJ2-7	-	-	CASSPISTRTGEQYF	TGTGCCAGCAGCCCTATTTCCACTAGAACTGGGGAGCAGTACTTC
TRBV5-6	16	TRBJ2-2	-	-	CASSSDRLMLAGELFF	TGTGCCAGCAGCTCCGACAGGCTGATGCTCGCCGGGGAGCTGTTTTTT
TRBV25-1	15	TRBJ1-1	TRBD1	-	CASSGTTGGDTEAFF	TGTGCCAGCAGTGGTACTACAGGGGGGGACACTGAAGCTTTCTTT
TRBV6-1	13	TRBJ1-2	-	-	CASSERELNGYTF	TGTGCCAGCAGTGAAAGGGAGCTGAATGGCTACACCTTC
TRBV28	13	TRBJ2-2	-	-	CASTPAGTGELFF	TGTGCCAGCACCCCCGCCGGCACCGGGGAGCTGTTTTTT
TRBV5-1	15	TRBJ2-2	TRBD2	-	CASSPSGGGTGELFF	TGCGCCAGCAGCCCTAGCGGGGGAGGCACCGGGGAGCTGTTTTTT
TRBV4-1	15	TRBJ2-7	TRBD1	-	CASSQDWDRPYEQYF	TGCGCCAGCAGCCAAGATTGGGACAGGCCCTACGAGCAGTACTTC
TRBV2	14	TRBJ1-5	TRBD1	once	CASREGQGDQPQHF	TGTGCCAGCAGGGAAGGACAGGGAGATCAGCCCCAGCATTTT
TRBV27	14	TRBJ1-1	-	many	CATKTAFMNTEAFF	TGTGCCACCAAGACAGCGTTTATGAACACTGAAGCTTTCTTT
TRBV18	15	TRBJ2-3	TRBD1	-	CASSPQGQYTDTQYF	TGTGCCAGCTCACCACAGGGACAGTACACAGATACGCAGTATTTT
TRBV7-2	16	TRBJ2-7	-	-	CASSPFMPGNSLEQYF	TGTGCCAGCAGCCCCTTTATGCCGGGAAATTCCCTCGAGCAGTACTTC
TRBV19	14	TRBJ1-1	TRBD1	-	CASSIGQVNTEAFF	TGTGCCAGTAGTATCGGACAGGTGAACACTGAAGCTTTCTTT
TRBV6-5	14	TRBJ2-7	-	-	CASSYGRVGYEQYF	TGTGCCAGCAGTTATGGGCGGGTAGGCTACGAGCAGTACTTC
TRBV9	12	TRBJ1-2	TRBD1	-	CASSVAGGGYTF	TGTGCCAGCAGCGTAGCAGGGGGTGGCTACACCTTC
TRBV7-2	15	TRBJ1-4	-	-	CASSFQGIPNEKLFF	TGTGCCAGCAGCTTCCAGGGCATCCCTAATGAAAAACTGTTTTTT
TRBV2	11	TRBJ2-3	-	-	CASKLEDTQYF	TGTGCCAGCAAACTAGAGGATACGCAGTATTTT
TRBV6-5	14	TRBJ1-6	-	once	CASSYSLYNSPLHF	TGTGCCAGCAGTTACTCTCTGTATAATTCACCCCTCCACTTT
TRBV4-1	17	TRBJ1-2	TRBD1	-	CASSQDRTGHLIDGYTF	TGCGCCAGCAGCCAAGATCGGACAGGCCATCTTATCGATGGCTACACCTTC
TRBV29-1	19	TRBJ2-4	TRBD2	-	CSVERILAGGPSEPNIQYF	TGCAGCGTTGAACGGATCTTAGCGGGAGGGCCCTCGGAACCGAACATTCAGTACTTC